This TCR beta chain was sequenced for a study of shared clonotypes between healthy human individuals. V lost 6 bases and J lost 2; bases outside the gene matches: 4. The CDR3 runs to 15 residues. The germline CDR1 and CDR2 sequences are LNHDA and SQIVND (reference sequence). In its sample, this clone was seen once. In the authors' workflow: ImmunoSEQ sequences covered only the junction and lacked quality scores; filtering therefore differed. Libraries were prepared by immunoSEQ multiplex PCR; TCRdb keeps only in-frame clonotypes and omits some of them. From that table come the V and J calls and clone size; the DNA was used to work out D and trimming. The sample carries roughly 2 million clones, 85% to 95% recorded once.

The clonotype comes from a man younger than 35 in good health. The sample taken for sequencing was naive CD4+ T cells sorted from blood. Regarding subset: CD45RA+ positively selected. The rearrangement joins TRBV19 to TRBJ2-1; 10 nucleotides align to TRBD2. CDR3 sequence reads: CASSDSGRTYNEQFF. As DNA, the CDR3 is TGTGCCAGTAGCGATAGCGGGAGGACCTACAATGAGCAGTTCTTC.